Listed below are T cell receptor beta chains from one sample, sequenced in a study of PD-1 blockade in classical Hodgkin lymphoma. The protocol was immunoSEQ multiplex PCR, while the TCRdb copy is restricted to in-frame clones and leaves out a portion. The table shows 20,000 to 25,000 clones, with around 70% occurring only once. The input for sequencing was peripheral blood mononuclear cells (PBMCs), taken before the fourth cycle of nivolumab. These receptor sequences come from a human donor with classical Hodgkin lymphoma. Each CDR3 is given with its conserved first and last residue. Each record gives: J gene, D gene, V gene, CDR3 protein. The D gene is left open where the match is weak.

>TRBJ2-2|TRBD2|TRBV4-3
CASSSVALAGGQTGELFF
>TRBJ2-2|.|TRBV7-9
CASSLIITGELFF
>TRBJ1-4|TRBD1|TRBV2
CASSGTGGFEKLFF
>TRBJ1-5|.|TRBV4-3
CASSQDLNQPQHF
>TRBJ2-7|.|TRBV7-9
CATGGDSYEQYF
>TRBJ2-3|TRBD2|TRBV4-3
CASSHTSGDTDTQYF
>TRBJ1-4|.|TRBV19
CASSIYVLDGYNEKLFF
>TRBJ2-7|TRBD1|TRBV7-6
CASSLPSTTGLHSYEQYF
>TRBJ2-2|.|TRBV28
CASSLVSDLNTGELFF
>TRBJ2-7|.|TRBV6-1
CASSEFGTAAYEQYF
>TRBJ1-4|.|TRBV9
CASSVDPVPNEKLFF
>TRBJ2-2|TRBD2|TRBV7-3
CASSLFGGGTGELFF
>TRBJ1-3|.|TRBV6-5
CASSPRGGSGNTIYF
>TRBJ2-7|TRBD2|TRBV6-1
CASSRLATTYEQYF
>TRBJ1-5|TRBD1|TRBV7-2
CASSLGQVNQPQHF
>TRBJ1-1|.|TRBV7-2
CASSPVGGSSTEAFF
>TRBJ2-1|TRBD2|TRBV7-8
CASSLATGGNYNEQFF
>TRBJ1-2|.|TRBV5-6
CASSLGVMGLSGYTF
>TRBJ2-3|TRBD2|TRBV5-1
CASSPLGLAGGTDTQYF
>TRBJ2-7|.|TRBV19
CASSIDQTGRLYEQYF
>TRBJ2-6|.|TRBV7-6
CASSSRIKRVQGGGANVLTF
>TRBJ1-3|TRBD1|TRBV15
CATSRDLGRGPGNTIYF
>TRBJ2-3|.|TRBV5-6
CASSPAGSDTQYF
>TRBJ1-1|.|TRBV19
CASTTRSAGRVAEAFF
>TRBJ2-5|.|TRBV7-3
CASSLGGLLQETQYF
>TRBJ2-5|.|TRBV7-2
CASAQGGPGSRETQYF
>TRBJ2-1|TRBD1|TRBV15
CATRSAGTGYNEQFF
>TRBJ2-7|TRBD1|TRBV11-2
CASSWTGLKYEQYF
>TRBJ2-7|TRBD1|TRBV6-5
CASRRTGLGEQYF
>TRBJ1-6|TRBD1|TRBV4-3
CASSQNLRDRGNSPLHF
>TRBJ1-2|.|TRBV2
CASSAQGRDYGYTF
>TRBJ1-2|.|TRBV27
CASSLSTDYSGYTF
>TRBJ1-1|.|TRBV11-3
CASSLGEALNTEAFF
>TRBJ2-7|TRBD2|TRBV10-1
CASRTGTRPYEQYF
>TRBJ2-3|.|TRBV6-6
CASRPKLGLYLYF
>TRBJ1-1|.|TRBV28
CASSKQGTEAFF
>TRBJ1-5|.|TRBV2
CASSREGRAFSNQPQHF
>TRBJ1-2|TRBD1|TRBV10-3
CAISESGTVYGYTF
>TRBJ1-3|.|TRBV30
CAWREDNETLSGNTIYF
>TRBJ2-2|TRBD2|TRBV5-1
CASSRWTSQTTGELFF
>TRBJ2-1|.|TRBV7-9
CAIRLAGDEKQFF
>TRBJ2-4|.|TRBV27
CASSLGSLLAKNIQYF
>TRBJ2-1|.|TRBV4-1
CASSQDFPASGEQFF
>TRBJ2-5|TRBD1|TRBV6-1
CASTPRDREAQYF
>TRBJ2-7|TRBD2|TRBV2
CASSDLSGRDDYEQYF
>TRBJ2-1|TRBD2|TRBV7-3
CASSPGTSGSYEQFF